A selection of T cell receptor beta chains follows, all from one sample in a study of beta chain features in type 1 diabetes. This table comes from immunoSEQ multiplex PCR, and its TCRdb copy is limited to in-frame clones, with some not included. The table lists some 900,000 clones, 15% to 20% of them singletons. The sample comprised naive CD4+ T cells from blood. These TCRs come from a woman aged 18-29 years in good health. Each CDR3 is given with its conserved first and last residue. A D gene is named only where the DNA matches it firmly. Size is stated for part of the rows, as once, few or many counts, or as a class when the clone is expanded.

j_call: TRBJ2-1
v_call: TRBV15
d_call: .
clone_size: .
cdr3_nt: TGTGCCACCAGCAGCGACAAGAGGTCAGCTAATGAGCAGTTCTTC
cdr3_aa: CATSSDKRSANEQFF

j_call: TRBJ2-1
v_call: TRBV6-6
d_call: TRBD1
clone_size: few
cdr3_nt: TGTGCCAGCAGTGACACGGGACAGGGGATCAATGAGCAGTTCTTC
cdr3_aa: CASSDTGQGINEQFF

j_call: TRBJ2-3
v_call: TRBV7-2
d_call: .
clone_size: few
cdr3_nt: TGTGCCAGCAGCTTCACGGGAACTAGCACAGATACGCAGTATTTT
cdr3_aa: CASSFTGTSTDTQYF

j_call: TRBJ1-1
v_call: TRBV27
d_call: .
clone_size: .
cdr3_nt: TGTGCCAGCAGTAGCATTTGGGGGAACACTGAAGCTTTCTTT
cdr3_aa: CASSSIWGNTEAFF

j_call: TRBJ1-2
v_call: TRBV28
d_call: TRBD1
clone_size: .
cdr3_nt: TGTGCCAGCAGTTTATCAGGGGGGACTCGTTATAACTATGGCTACACCTTC
cdr3_aa: CASSLSGGTRYNYGYTF

j_call: TRBJ2-7
v_call: TRBV27
d_call: .
clone_size: .
cdr3_nt: TGTGCCAGCAGTTCGGTTGCGGAGTCCTTCTACGAGCAGTACTTC
cdr3_aa: CASSSVAESFYEQYF

j_call: TRBJ2-5
v_call: TRBV7-6
d_call: .
clone_size: few
cdr3_nt: TGTGCCAGCAGCCCAAGAGCTAAAGAGACCCAGTACTTC
cdr3_aa: CASSPRAKETQYF

j_call: TRBJ2-1
v_call: TRBV14
d_call: .
clone_size: few
cdr3_nt: TGTGCCAGCAGCCAAGTTTACGGGTTACGGTTCAATGAGCAGTTCTTC
cdr3_aa: CASSQVYGLRFNEQFF

j_call: TRBJ2-1
v_call: TRBV5-4
d_call: .
clone_size: .
cdr3_nt: TGTGCCAGCAGCTTGGGAGCTAGCGTAACCACCAATGAGCAGTTCTTC
cdr3_aa: CASSLGASVTTNEQFF

j_call: TRBJ2-6
v_call: TRBV13
d_call: TRBD2
clone_size: few
cdr3_nt: TGTGCCAGCAGCTTACGACTAGCGGGAGGGCCCAGCGCTGGGGCCAACGTCCTGACTTTC
cdr3_aa: CASSLRLAGGPSAGANVLTF

j_call: TRBJ2-1
v_call: TRBV10-3
d_call: .
clone_size: .
cdr3_nt: TGTGCCATCAAAGACCACAATGAGCAGTTCTTC
cdr3_aa: CAIKDHNEQFF

j_call: TRBJ2-1
v_call: TRBV21-1
d_call: .
clone_size: .
cdr3_nt: TGTGCCAGCAGCAAAGAGGGCCCGGGACTAGCGGGAGGGGCAAGCTCCTACAATGAGCAGTTCTTC
cdr3_aa: CASSKEGPGLAGGASSYNEQFF

j_call: TRBJ2-7
v_call: TRBV7-2
d_call: .
clone_size: few
cdr3_nt: TGTGCCAGCAGCTTAGGTGTCGGGGCCCAACCCTACGAGCAGTACTTC
cdr3_aa: CASSLGVGAQPYEQYF

j_call: TRBJ2-3
v_call: TRBV29-1
d_call: .
clone_size: .
cdr3_nt: TGCAGCGTTGCCTCAGGGTCGAGCACAGATACGCAGTATTTT
cdr3_aa: CSVASGSSTDTQYF

j_call: TRBJ2-3
v_call: TRBV14
d_call: .
clone_size: .
cdr3_nt: TGCGCCAGCAGCCAAGTTCCAGATACGCAGTATTTT
cdr3_aa: CASSQVPDTQYF

j_call: TRBJ2-7
v_call: TRBV27
d_call: TRBD2
clone_size: .
cdr3_nt: TGTGCCAGCAGTTTCCTAGCGGGAGGGGTCTACGAGCAGTACTTC
cdr3_aa: CASSFLAGGVYEQYF

j_call: TRBJ1-1
v_call: TRBV6-5
d_call: .
clone_size: few
cdr3_nt: TGTGCCAGCAGTTACTCTGGAGGTCGGACTGAAGCTTTCTTT
cdr3_aa: CASSYSGGRTEAFF